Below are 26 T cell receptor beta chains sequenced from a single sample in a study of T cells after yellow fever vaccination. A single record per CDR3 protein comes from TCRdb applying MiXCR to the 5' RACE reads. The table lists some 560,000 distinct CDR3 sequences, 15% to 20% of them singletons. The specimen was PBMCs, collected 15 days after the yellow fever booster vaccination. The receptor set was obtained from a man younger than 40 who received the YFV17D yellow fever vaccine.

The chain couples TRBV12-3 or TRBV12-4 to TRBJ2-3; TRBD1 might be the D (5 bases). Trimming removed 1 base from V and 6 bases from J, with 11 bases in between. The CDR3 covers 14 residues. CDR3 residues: CASSLEPQGDTQYF. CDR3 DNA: TGTGCCAGCAGTTTAGAGCCCCAGGGCGATACGCAGTATTTT.

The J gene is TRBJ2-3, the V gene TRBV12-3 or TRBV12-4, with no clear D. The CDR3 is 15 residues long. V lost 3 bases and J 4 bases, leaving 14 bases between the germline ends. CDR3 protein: CASSFLFDVADTQYF. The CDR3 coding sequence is TGTGCCAGCAGTTTCCTTTTTGACGTGGCAGATACGCAGTATTTT.

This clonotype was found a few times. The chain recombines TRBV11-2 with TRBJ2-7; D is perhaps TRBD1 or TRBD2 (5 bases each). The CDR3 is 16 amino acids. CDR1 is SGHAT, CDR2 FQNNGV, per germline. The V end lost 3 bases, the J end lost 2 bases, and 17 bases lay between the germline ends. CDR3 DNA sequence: TGTGCCAGCAGCTTGGGGGTAGGGGACCCTGCCTACGAGCAGTACTTC. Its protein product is CASSLGVGDPAYEQYF.

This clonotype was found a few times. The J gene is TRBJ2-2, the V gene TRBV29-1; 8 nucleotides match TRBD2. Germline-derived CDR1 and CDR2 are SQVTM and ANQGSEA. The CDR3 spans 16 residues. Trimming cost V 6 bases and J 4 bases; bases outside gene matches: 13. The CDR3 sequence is CSVPAGAGDLTGELFF. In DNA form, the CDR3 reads TGCAGCGTCCCCGCGGGAGCGGGGGATCTCACCGGGGAGCTGTTTTTT.

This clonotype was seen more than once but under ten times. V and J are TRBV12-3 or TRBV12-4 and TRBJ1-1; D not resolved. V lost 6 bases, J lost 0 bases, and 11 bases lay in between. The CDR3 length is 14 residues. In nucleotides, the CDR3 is TGTGCCAGCAGGGTAGGACTGTTGAACACTGAAGCTTTCTTT. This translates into CASRVGLLNTEAFF.

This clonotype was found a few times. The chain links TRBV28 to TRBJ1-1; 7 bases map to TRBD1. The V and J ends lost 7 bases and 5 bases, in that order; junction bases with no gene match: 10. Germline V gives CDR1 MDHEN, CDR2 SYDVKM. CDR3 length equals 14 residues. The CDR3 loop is CASTIRGGETEAFF. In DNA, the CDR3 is TGTGCCAGCACCATCAGAGGGGGCGAAACTGAAGCTTTCTTT. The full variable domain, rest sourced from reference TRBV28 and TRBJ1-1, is DVKVTQSSRYLVKRTGEKVFLECVQDMDHENMFWYRQDPGLGLRLIYFSYDVKMKEKGDIPEGYSVSREKKERFSLILESASTNQTSMYLCASTIRGGETEAFFGQGTRLTVV.

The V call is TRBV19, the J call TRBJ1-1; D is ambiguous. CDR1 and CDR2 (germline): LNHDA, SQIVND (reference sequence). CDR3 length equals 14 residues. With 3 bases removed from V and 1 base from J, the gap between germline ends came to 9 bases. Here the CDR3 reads CASSMGGWNTEAFF. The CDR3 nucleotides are TGTGCCAGTAGTATGGGCGGATGGAACACTGAAGCTTTCTTT.

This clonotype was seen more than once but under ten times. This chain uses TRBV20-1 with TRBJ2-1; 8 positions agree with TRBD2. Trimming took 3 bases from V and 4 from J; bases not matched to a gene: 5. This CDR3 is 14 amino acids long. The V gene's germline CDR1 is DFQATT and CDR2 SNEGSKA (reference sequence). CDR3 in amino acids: CSASVGGRYNEQFF. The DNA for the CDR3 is TGCAGTGCTAGTGTGGGCGGGAGGTACAATGAGCAGTTCTTC.

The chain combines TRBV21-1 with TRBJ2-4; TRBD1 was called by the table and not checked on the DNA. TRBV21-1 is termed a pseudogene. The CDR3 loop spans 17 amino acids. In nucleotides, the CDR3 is TGTGCCAGCAGCAAGTTCTCTTGGGGGGGGTCCAAAAACATTCAGTACTTC. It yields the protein CASSKFSWGGSKNIQYF.

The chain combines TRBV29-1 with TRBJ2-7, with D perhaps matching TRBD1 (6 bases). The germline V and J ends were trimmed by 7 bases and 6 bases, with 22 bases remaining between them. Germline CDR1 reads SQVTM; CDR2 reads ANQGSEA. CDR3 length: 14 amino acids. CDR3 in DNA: TGCAGCGCTGGGGGTGGTCAGGGGCCTACCGAGCAGTACTTC. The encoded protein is CSAGGGQGPTEQYF.

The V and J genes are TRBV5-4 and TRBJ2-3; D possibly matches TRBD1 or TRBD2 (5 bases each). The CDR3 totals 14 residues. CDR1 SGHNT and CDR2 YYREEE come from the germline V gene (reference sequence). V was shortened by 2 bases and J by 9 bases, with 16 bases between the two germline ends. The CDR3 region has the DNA TGTGCCAGCAGCTTATCCGGGGCCCGGGGAACGCAGTATTTT. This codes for CASSLSGARGTQYF.

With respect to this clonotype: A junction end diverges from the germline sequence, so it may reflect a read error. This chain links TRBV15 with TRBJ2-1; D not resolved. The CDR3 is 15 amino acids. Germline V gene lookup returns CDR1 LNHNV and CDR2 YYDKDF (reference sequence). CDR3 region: CATRRALKKDNEQFF. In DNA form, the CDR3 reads TGTGCCACCAGGAGAGCGCTAAAAAAAGACAATGAGCAGTTCTTC.

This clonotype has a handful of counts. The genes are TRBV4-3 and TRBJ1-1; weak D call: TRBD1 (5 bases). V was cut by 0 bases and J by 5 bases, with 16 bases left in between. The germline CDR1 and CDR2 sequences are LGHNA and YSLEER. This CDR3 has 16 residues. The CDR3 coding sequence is TGCGCCAGCAGCCAAGAAATTAAGGGGCGAAGGACTGAAGCTTTCTTT. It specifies CASSQEIKGRRTEAFF.

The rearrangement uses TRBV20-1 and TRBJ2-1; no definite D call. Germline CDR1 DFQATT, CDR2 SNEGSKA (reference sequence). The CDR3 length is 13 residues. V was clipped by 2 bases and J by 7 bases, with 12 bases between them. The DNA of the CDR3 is TGCAGTGCTAGACAATTAAGGCTGAATGAGCAGTTCTTC. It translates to CSARQLRLNEQFF.

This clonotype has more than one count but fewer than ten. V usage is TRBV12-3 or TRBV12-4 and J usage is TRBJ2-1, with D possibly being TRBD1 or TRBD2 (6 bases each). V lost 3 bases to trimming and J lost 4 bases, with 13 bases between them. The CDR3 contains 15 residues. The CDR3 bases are TGTGCCAGCAGTTTGGACCTAGGGGGGTACAATGAGCAGTTCTTC. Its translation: CASSLDLGGYNEQFF.

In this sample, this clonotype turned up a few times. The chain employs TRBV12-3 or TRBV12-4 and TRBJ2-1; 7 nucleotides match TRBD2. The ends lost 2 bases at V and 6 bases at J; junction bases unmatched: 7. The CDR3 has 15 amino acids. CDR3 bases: TGTGCCAGCAGTTTAATCGGGACGGGGGGCAATGAGCAGTTCTTC. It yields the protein CASSLIGTGGNEQFF.

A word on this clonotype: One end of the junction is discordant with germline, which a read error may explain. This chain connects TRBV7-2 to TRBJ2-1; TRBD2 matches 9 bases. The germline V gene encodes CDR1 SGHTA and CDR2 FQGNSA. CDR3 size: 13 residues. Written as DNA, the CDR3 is TGTGCCAGCAGCAACCGTGTAGCGGGAGAAGTCCTCTTC. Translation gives CASSNRVAGEVLF.

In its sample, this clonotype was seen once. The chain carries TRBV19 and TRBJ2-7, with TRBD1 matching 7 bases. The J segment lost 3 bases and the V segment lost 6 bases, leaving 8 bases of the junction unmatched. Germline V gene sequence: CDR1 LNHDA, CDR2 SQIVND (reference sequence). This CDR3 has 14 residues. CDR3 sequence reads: CASSSIGDSYEQYF. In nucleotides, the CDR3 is TGTGCCAGTAGCAGTATCGGGGACAGCTACGAGCAGTACTTC.

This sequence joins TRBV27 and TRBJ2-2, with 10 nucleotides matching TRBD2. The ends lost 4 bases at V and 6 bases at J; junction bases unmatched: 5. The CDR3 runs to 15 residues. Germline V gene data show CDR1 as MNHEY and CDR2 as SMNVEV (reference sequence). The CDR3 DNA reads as TGTGCCAGCAGTTCACTAGCGGGAATATCCGGGGAGCTGTTTTTT. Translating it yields CASSSLAGISGELFF.

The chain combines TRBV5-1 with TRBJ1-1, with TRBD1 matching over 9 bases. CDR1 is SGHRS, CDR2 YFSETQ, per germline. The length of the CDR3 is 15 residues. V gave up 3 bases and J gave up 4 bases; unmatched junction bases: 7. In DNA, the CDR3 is TGCGCCAGCAGCTCGGGGGACAGGGCTGGCACTGAAGCTTTCTTT. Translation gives CASSSGDRAGTEAFF.

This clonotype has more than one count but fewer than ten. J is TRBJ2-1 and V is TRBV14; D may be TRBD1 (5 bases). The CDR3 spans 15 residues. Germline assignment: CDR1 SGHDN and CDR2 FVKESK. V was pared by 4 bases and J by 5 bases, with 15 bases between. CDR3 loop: CASSLNPGSHNEQFF. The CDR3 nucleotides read TGTGCCAGCAGCCTCAATCCAGGGTCCCACAATGAGCAGTTCTTC. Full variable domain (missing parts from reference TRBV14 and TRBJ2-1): EAGVTQFPSHSVIEKGQTVTLRCDPISGHDNLYWYRRVMGKEIKFLLHFVKESKQDESGMPNNRFLAERTGGTYSTLKVQPAELEDSGVYFCASSLNPGSHNEQFFGPGTRLTVL.

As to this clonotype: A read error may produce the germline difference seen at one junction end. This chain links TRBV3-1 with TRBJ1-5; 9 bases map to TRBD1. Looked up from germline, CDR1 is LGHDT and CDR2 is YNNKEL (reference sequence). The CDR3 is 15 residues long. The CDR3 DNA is TGTGACAGCAGCCAGGACAGGGGTCGCAATCAGCCCCAGCATTTT. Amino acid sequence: CDSSQDRGRNQPQHF.

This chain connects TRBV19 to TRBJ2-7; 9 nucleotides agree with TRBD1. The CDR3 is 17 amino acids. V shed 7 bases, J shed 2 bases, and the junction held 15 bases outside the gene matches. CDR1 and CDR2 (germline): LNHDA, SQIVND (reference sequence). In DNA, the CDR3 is TGTGCCAGTACCCGAAGACCCTGGGGACAGGGCCCCTACGAGCAGTACTTC. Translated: CASTRRPWGQGPYEQYF.

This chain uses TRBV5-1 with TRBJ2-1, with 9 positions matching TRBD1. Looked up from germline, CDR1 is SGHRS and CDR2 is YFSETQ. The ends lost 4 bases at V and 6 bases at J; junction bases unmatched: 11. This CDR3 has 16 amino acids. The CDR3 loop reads CASSRVPTGGINEQFF. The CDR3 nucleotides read TGCGCCAGCAGCCGAGTACCGACAGGGGGGATCAATGAGCAGTTCTTC.

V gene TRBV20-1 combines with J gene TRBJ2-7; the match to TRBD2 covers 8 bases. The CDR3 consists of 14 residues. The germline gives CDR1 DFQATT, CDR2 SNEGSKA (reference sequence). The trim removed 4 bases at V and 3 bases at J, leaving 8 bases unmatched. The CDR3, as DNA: TGCAGTGCTACCATTAGCGGGATCGACTACGAGCAGTACTTC. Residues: CSATISGIDYEQYF.

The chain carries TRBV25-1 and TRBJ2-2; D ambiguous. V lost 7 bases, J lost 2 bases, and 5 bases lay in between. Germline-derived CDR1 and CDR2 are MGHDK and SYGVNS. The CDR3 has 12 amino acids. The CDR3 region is CASISNTGELFF. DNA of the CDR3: TGTGCCAGCATCTCAAACACCGGGGAGCTGTTTTTT.